This T cell receptor beta chain was retrieved from a study of blood T cell repertoires in COVID-19. This CDR3 has 14 residues. V lost 2 bases and J 4 bases, leaving 8 bases between the germline ends. Germline V lookup: CDR1 MDHEN, CDR2 SYDVKM. The data were produced by immunoSEQ multiplex PCR, yet TCRdb's version contains in-frame clones alone and is incomplete. The profile covers around 200,000 clones, with about 91% appearing a single time and roughly 0.82% taken by the ten largest. Recovery meant two consecutive negative NP/OP PCR tests, professional clearance, or resolved symptoms. The J gene is TRBJ2-2, the V gene TRBV28, with a weak D call TRBD1 (5 bases). Material: PBMCs or T cells enriched from blood (not recorded which). The TCR sequence derives from a woman aged 18-35 years who had recovered from COVID-19. The CDR3 DNA sequence: TGTGCCAGCAGTTTAATCAGGGTCACCGGGGAGCTGTTTTTT. This gives the protein CASSLIRVTGELFF.